Below, one TCR beta chain is given with its context. Its antigen is undetermined. This entry comes from a study of shared clonotypes between healthy human individuals. Naive CD8 isolation took CD45RO-negative cells positively selected for CCR7 and excluded terminally differentiated effector memory CD45RA+ cells. Here immunoSEQ multiplex PCR was the method, and the copy in TCRdb shows in-frame clones only, minus some. This repertoire shows 1.5 million to 2.5 million clones, approximately 94% found once; its top ten account for around 1%. Germline values: CDR1 GTSNPN, CDR2 SVGIG (reference sequence). The ends were cut back, 2 bases at V and 8 bases at J, with 19 bases in the middle. The CDR3 length is 15 residues. Findings and limits, study-wide: It was expected that sequencing depth would affect clonotype sharing among donors.

The origin of this receptor is a man aged 18 to 29 in good health. V gene TRBV30 combines with J gene TRBJ2-1; D possibly corresponds to TRBD1 (6 bases). The sample was naive CD8+ T cells sorted from blood. CDR3 sequence: CAWSSDGEGGYEQFF. The CDR3 region has the DNA TGTGCCTGGAGTTCGGACGGGGAAGGGGGATATGAGCAGTTCTTC.